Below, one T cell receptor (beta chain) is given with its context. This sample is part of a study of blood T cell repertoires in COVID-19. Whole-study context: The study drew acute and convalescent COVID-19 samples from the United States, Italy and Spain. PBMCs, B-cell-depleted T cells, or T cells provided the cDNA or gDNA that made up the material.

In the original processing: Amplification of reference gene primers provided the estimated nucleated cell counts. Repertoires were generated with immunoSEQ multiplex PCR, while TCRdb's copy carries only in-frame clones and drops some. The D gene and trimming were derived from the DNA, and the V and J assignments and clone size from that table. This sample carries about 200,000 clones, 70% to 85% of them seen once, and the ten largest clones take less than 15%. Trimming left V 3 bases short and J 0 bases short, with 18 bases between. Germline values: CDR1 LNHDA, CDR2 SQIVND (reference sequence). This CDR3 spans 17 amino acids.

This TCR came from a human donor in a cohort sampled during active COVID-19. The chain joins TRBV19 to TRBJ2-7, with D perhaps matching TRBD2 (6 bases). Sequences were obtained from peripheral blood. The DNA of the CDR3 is TGTGCCAGTAGTATCGGTCTGGCGGCGGGACCCTCCTACGAGCAGTACTTC. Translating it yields CASSIGLAAGPSYEQYF.